The source of this T cell receptor (beta chain) is a study of OX40 agonist ivuxolimab in advanced cancers. At the level of the whole study: Ivuxolimab, which targeted the costimulatory receptor OX40 (CD134), was an agonistic, fully human IgG2 monoclonal antibody. Intravenous ivuxolimab was administered to patients every 2 weeks at six dose levels: 0.01, 0.1, 0.3, 1.5, 3 and 10 mg/kg. Of the roughly 50 dose-escalation patients, hepatocellular carcinoma was present in 19, melanoma in around 15, renal cell carcinoma in 9 and head and neck cancer in 9. A male proportion of around 80% and a mean age of approximately 60 years, ranging from 23 to 79, were recorded for the dose-escalation cohort. Prior anti-PD-1, anti-PD-L1 or anti-CTLA-4 therapy was permitted, and 30% to 45% of dose-escalation patients had received checkpoint inhibitors. Partial responses were achieved by three dose-escalation patients, of whom one had hepatocellular carcinoma and two had cutaneous melanoma. The purpose of peripheral TCRbeta sequencing was to test whether ivuxolimab changed TCR sequence diversity and led to clonal T-cell expansion. The paper describes the monotherapy dose-escalation part (N of about 47 patients) of the phase I trial of ivuxolimab.

Between the V and J ends, shortened by 6 bases and 10 bases respectively, the junction contains 15 bases. From its cysteine to its phenylalanine, the CDR3 spans 12 amino acids. The read is trimmed to its CDR3 DNA, 36 bases read in frame from base 1. Sequences MNHEY (CDR1) and SMNVEV (CDR2) are obtained from the germline V gene (reference sequence). Results the study describes overall, beyond this receptor: After ivuxolimab, expanded clones were on average more numerous among CD8+ T cells than among CD4+ T cells. In the 0.1-3.0 mg/kg groups, partial responders were among the patients with the lowest normalized peripheral clonal expansion, particularly in CD8+ T cells. Low levels of normalized T-cell clonal expansion were also seen in some nonresponding patients. The antigen specificity of the clonally expanded peripheral T cells was not determined. At doses from 0.1 to 3.0 mg/kg, clonal expansion was seen in both CD4+ and CD8+ blood T cells between baseline and week 6.

To sequence the TCRbeta CDR3 region, genomic DNA was isolated from the sorted cells. The immunoSEQ Assay was used for sequencing of TCRbeta CDR3 regions. TCRdb's version of the immuneACCESS table is confined to in-frame rearrangements and falls short of the full clone set. An unresolved V gene accounts for under half of the shortfall where checked; the remainder is of unknown origin. The sample has roughly 58,000 clones on record, 70% to 85% of them singletons. In total, the top ten clones hold 5% to 7.5% of the sample. Patients with a history of autoimmune disease or receiving systemic immunosuppression were excluded from the trial. Peripheral blood for TCR sequencing was drawn from every dose cohort at baseline, at cycle 4 day 1 and at cycle 7 day 1. The samples were drawn from a first-in-human, open-label, multicenter phase I dose-escalation trial of ivuxolimab. Adults with locally advanced or metastatic melanoma, renal cell carcinoma, hepatocellular carcinoma or head and neck squamous cell carcinoma were enrolled in the trial. Before TCR sequencing, CD4+ T cells and CD8+ T cells were sorted from peripheral blood as separate populations.

To note about this clone: It has no known antigen specificity. Within one base of it there is no much larger clone, and no base qualities were kept.

This TCR was sampled from an adult with an advanced solid tumor such as melanoma, head and neck, liver or kidney cancer. Material: CD4+ or CD8+ T cells sorted from blood, obtained in a trial of the OX40 agonist ivuxolimab. The chain uses TRBV27 and TRBJ1-2; too little of a D gene remains to name it. The CDR3 protein: CASSPIGQHYTF. The DNA sequence reads TGTGCCAGCAGCCCTATCGGGCAGCACTACACCTTC.